This T cell receptor beta chain was documented in a study of human thymus T cells. Study-level findings and limits: Use of V and J genes seemed skewed within the thymic and blood repertoires. Reports from related research described highly overlapping thymic repertoires among unrelated individuals.

The data were produced by immunoSEQ multiplex PCR, yet TCRdb's version contains in-frame clones alone and is incomplete. The sample holds 78,000 or so clones, approximately 96% seen once. In germline, CDR1 is LNHDA, CDR2 SQIVND (reference sequence). The CDR3 sequence is 17 residues long. V was clipped by 4 bases and J by 9 bases, with 22 bases between them. Thymus specimens were resections from corrective heart surgery. Donor material was obtained from healthy Finnish infants undergoing corrective surgery for congenital heart defects. As to this clone: Its matching antigen is unknown.

The TCR originated in a boy less than two years old with a congenital heart defect but otherwise immunologically healthy. V gene TRBV19 combines with J gene TRBJ1-6, with D tentatively TRBD1 (6 bases). Sequencing was performed on thymus tissue. CDR3 region: CASSSPSRGASPSPLHF. In DNA form, the CDR3 reads TGTGCCAGTAGTAGTCCTTCCAGGGGCGCTTCCCCTTCACCCCTCCACTTT.